This is a list of T cell receptor beta chains from one sample in a study of shared clonotypes between healthy human individuals. Data came from immunoSEQ multiplex PCR; TCRdb stores just in-frame clones and leaves some out. The sample lists some 2 million clones; about 95% were seen once. Material for sequencing was naive CD8+ T cells sorted from blood. The receptors come from a man aged 18 to 29 in good health. The CDR3 runs from the conserved cysteine through the conserved F or W. Fields, in order: D gene, CDR3 length, clone size, J gene, V gene, CDR3 DNA, CDR3 protein. D genes are given only for firm matches. Clone size is given for some rows only: seen once, a few or many times, or a class if the clone is expanded.

D: NA; length: 17; size: NA; J: TRBJ2-1; V: TRBV19; DNA: TGTGCCAGTAGTATCCCAACTAGATTTAGCTCCTACAATGAGCAGTTCTTC; CDR3: CASSIPTRFSSYNEQFF
D: NA; length: 12; size: NA; J: TRBJ2-7; V: TRBV5-1; DNA: TGCGCCAGCAGCTTGTGGGGGTACGAGCAGTACTTC; CDR3: CASSLWGYEQYF
D: NA; length: 13; size: NA; J: TRBJ1-2; V: TRBV9; DNA: TGTGCCAGCAGCGCAGACTGGGCGGATGGCTACACCTTC; CDR3: CASSADWADGYTF
D: NA; length: 16; size: NA; J: TRBJ2-1; V: TRBV27; DNA: TGTGCCAGCAGTACCCTGTCGGAGGGGATAGGCAATGAGCAGTTCTTC; CDR3: CASSTLSEGIGNEQFF
D: NA; length: 13; size: NA; J: TRBJ2-1; V: TRBV25-1; DNA: TGTGCCAGCAGTCCTAGCTCCTACAATGAGCAGTTCTTC; CDR3: CASSPSSYNEQFF
D: TRBD1; length: 15; size: NA; J: TRBJ1-2; V: TRBV11-1; DNA: TGTGCCAGCAGCTTAGGGACAGGGGCGACCTATGGCTACACCTTC; CDR3: CASSLGTGATYGYTF
D: TRBD1; length: 14; size: NA; J: TRBJ2-7; V: TRBV19; DNA: TGTGCCAGTGATTCAGGACAGGGACAGAAGAAGCAGTACTTC; CDR3: CASDSGQGQKKQYF
D: TRBD1; length: 14; size: NA; J: TRBJ1-5; V: TRBV2; DNA: TGTGCCAGCAGTGTGGACAGGAGCAATCAGCCCCAGCATTTT; CDR3: CASSVDRSNQPQHF
D: NA; length: 15; size: NA; J: TRBJ1-6; V: TRBV4-3; DNA: TGCGCCAGCAGCCAGGGGAGATCTGTCTTTTCACCCCTCCACTTT; CDR3: CASSQGRSVFSPLHF
D: TRBD2; length: 15; size: few; J: TRBJ2-3; V: TRBV4-1; DNA: TGCGCCAGCAGCCGCCTGGGACTAGCCGCAGATACGCAGTATTTT; CDR3: CASSRLGLAADTQYF
D: NA; length: 12; size: NA; J: TRBJ1-2; V: TRBV4-1; DNA: TGCGCCAGCAGCCAAGAGGGGGCGGTGAGGACCTTC; CDR3: CASSQEGAVRTF
D: NA; length: 13; size: NA; J: TRBJ2-7; V: TRBV30; DNA: TGTGCCTCGGAGACAGTTCGCTCCTACGAGCAGTACTTC; CDR3: CASETVRSYEQYF
D: NA; length: 15; size: NA; J: TRBJ1-2; V: TRBV27; DNA: TGTGCCAGCAGTTTAGACGTGGGGTCTCCTTATGGCTACACCTTC; CDR3: CASSLDVGSPYGYTF
D: TRBD1; length: 14; size: NA; J: TRBJ1-1; V: TRBV2; DNA: TGTGCCAGCAAAGCAGGAACAGGGGACACTGAAGCTTTCTTT; CDR3: CASKAGTGDTEAFF
D: NA; length: 15; size: NA; J: TRBJ1-4; V: TRBV7-9; DNA: TGTGCCAGCAGCTTACTCGACAGGTCTGATGAAAAACTGTTTTTT; CDR3: CASSLLDRSDEKLFF
D: NA; length: 15; size: NA; J: TRBJ2-7; V: TRBV11-2; DNA: TGTGCCAGCAGCTTTACTACCACAAGCTCCTACGAGCAGTACTTC; CDR3: CASSFTTTSSYEQYF
D: TRBD1; length: 14; size: NA; J: TRBJ2-1; V: TRBV29-1; DNA: TGCAGTTCAATGCCGGGACAGGGGAACAATGAGCAGTTCTTC; CDR3: CSSMPGQGNNEQFF
D: TRBD1; length: 14; size: NA; J: TRBJ2-7; V: TRBV7-7; DNA: TGTGCTAGCAGCTTACAGGGGCTTTCCTACGAGCAGTACTTC; CDR3: CASSLQGLSYEQYF
D: NA; length: 17; size: NA; J: TRBJ1-2; V: TRBV9; DNA: TGTGCCAGCAGCGCGATTGATATGGACGGATTATCCTATGGCTACACCTTC; CDR3: CASSAIDMDGLSYGYTF
D: NA; length: 13; size: once; J: TRBJ2-1; V: TRBV12-5; DNA: TGTGCTAGTGGTTTGGTACGAGCAAATGAGCAGTTCTTC; CDR3: CASGLVRANEQFF
D: NA; length: 17; size: NA; J: TRBJ1-5; V: TRBV19; DNA: TGTGCCAGTAGTATAGATCAGGAGGGGGACCCTCCTCAGCCCCAGCATTTT; CDR3: CASSIDQEGDPPQPQHF